This TCR beta chain was documented in a study of cytomegalovirus exposure and HLA in healthy donors. Whole-study findings and limits: Only CMV serostatus was available as immune exposure information.

Per the germline V gene, CDR1 is SGHNT and CDR2 is YYREEE (reference sequence). This CDR3 spans 14 amino acids. Trimming removed 10 bases from V and 0 bases from J, with 14 bases in between. To note about this clone: Its antigen is undetermined.

It was with 60 Vbeta and 13 Jbeta primers that the PCR ran. Here immunoSEQ multiplex PCR was the method, and the copy in TCRdb shows in-frame clones only, minus some. The sample contains 200,000 to 300,000 clones, 82% of which appear only once. Sequenced input: PBMCs. This clonotype was obtained from a woman in her forties in good health and CMV-seropositive. The V call is TRBV5-4, the J call TRBJ2-1; the D gene is possibly TRBD1 (6 bases). CDR3 region: CAFLTGLSYNEQFF. The CDR3 DNA reads TGTGCCTTCCTGACAGGCCTCTCCTACAATGAGCAGTTCTTC.